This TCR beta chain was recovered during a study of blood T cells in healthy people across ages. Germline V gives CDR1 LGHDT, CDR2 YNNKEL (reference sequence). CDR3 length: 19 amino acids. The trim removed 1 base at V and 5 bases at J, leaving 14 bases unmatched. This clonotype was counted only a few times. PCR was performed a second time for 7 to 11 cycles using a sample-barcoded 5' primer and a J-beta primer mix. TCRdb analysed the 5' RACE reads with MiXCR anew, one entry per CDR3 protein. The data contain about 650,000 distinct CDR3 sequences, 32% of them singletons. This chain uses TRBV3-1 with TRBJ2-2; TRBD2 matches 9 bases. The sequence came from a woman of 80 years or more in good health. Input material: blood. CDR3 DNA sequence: TGTGCCAGCAGCCAAGCCGTAGCGGGGGACCTTGATGCTACCGGGGAGCTGTTTTTT. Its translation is CASSQAVAGDLDATGELFF.